A selection of T cell receptor beta chains follows, all from one sample in a study of blood T cell repertoires in COVID-19. This table comes from immunoSEQ multiplex PCR, and its TCRdb copy is limited to in-frame clones, with some not included. Of about 270,000 clones detected, 85% to 90% appear once; the ten largest clones hold about 4%. Input material: PBMCs or T cells enriched from blood (not recorded which). The receptors derive from a woman in her 30s with acute COVID-19. The CDR3 runs from the conserved cysteine through the conserved F or W. Fields, in order: clone size, J gene, D gene, V gene, CDR3 protein, CDR3 DNA. D genes are given only for firm matches. Size values are once, few and many counts, or a class for expanded clones, and some rows have none.

NA,TRBJ2-1,TRBD2,TRBV5-4,CASSLAGGFSNEQFF,TGTGCCAGCAGCTTAGCGGGAGGGTTTTCCAATGAGCAGTTCTTC
NA,TRBJ1-2,NA,TRBV6-5,CASSSPPGTMGGYTF,TGTGCCAGCAGTTCCCCCCCTGGGACAATGGGCGGCTACACCTTC
NA,TRBJ2-3,TRBD2,TRBV27,CASSILAGVTDTQYF,TGTGCCAGCAGTATACTAGCGGGAGTAACAGATACGCAGTATTTT
NA,TRBJ1-4,NA,TRBV6-5,CASSPGGLKEKLFF,TGTGCCAGCAGTCCCGGGGGGTTAAAGGAAAAACTGTTTTTT
NA,TRBJ1-1,NA,TRBV7-8,CASSLTVGVNTEAFF,TGTGCCAGCAGCTTAACGGTAGGGGTGAACACTGAAGCTTTCTTT
NA,TRBJ2-2,NA,TRBV19,CAQPDGGLVNTGELFF,TGTGCCCAGCCCGATGGAGGGTTGGTGAACACCGGGGAGCTGTTTTTT
NA,TRBJ2-2,TRBD1,TRBV29-1,CSVVTGDGTGELFF,TGCAGCGTTGTGACAGGGGATGGCACCGGGGAGCTGTTTTTT
NA,TRBJ2-1,NA,TRBV6-6,CASSYETTHEQFF,TGTGCCAGCAGTTACGAAACAACCCATGAGCAGTTCTTC
NA,TRBJ2-3,TRBD1,TRBV27,CASSHRGEDTQYF,TGTGCCAGCAGCCACAGGGGAGAAGATACGCAGTATTTT
once,TRBJ2-3,TRBD2,TRBV28,CASSLSPSGTSTDTQYF,TGTGCCAGCAGTTTATCTCCTAGCGGGACTAGCACAGATACGCAGTATTTT
once,TRBJ2-7,NA,TRBV4-1,CASSPRPHRVDEQYF,TGCGCCAGCAGCCCCAGACCCCACAGGGTCGACGAGCAGTACTTC